Below, 10 T cell receptor beta chains from the same sample are listed, as sequenced in a study of blood T cells in healthy people across ages. Sample-barcoded 5' priming and a J-beta primer mix drove a second PCR of roughly 6 to 12 cycles. Each CDR3 protein is one row after TCRdb ran MiXCR on the 5' RACE reads. The sample lists about 1.1 million distinct CDR3 sequences, roughly two fifths occurring once. What was sequenced was blood. The receptors here all came from a man younger than 35 in good health.

The rearrangement joins TRBV27 to TRBJ2-7; D is tentatively TRBD1 or TRBD2 (5 bases each). The CDR3 contains 21 residues. Germline V CDR1 and CDR2: MNHEY, SMNVEV (reference sequence). V shed 5 bases and J shed 0 bases, with 32 bases lying between them. DNA of the CDR3: TGTGCCAGCAGTGGGATAAAGGAGGCGAAAAGGGGTTCAAGAAGCTCCTACGAGCAGTACTTC. Amino acid sequence: CASSGIKEAKRGSRSSYEQYF.

This clonotype came up a few times. This chain joins TRBV7-9 and TRBJ1-1; 8 nucleotides match TRBD1. The J segment lost 3 bases and the V segment lost 5 bases, leaving 8 bases of the junction unmatched. The CDR3 is 15 amino acids. In germline, CDR1 is SEHNR, CDR2 FQNEAQ (reference sequence). DNA for the CDR3: TGTGCCAGCAGCCCCGGGACAGGTCGGGACACTGAAGCTTTCTTT. This sequence encodes CASSPGTGRDTEAFF.

The chain is built from TRBV15 and TRBJ1-1; TRBD1 aligns across 9 bases. Trimming took 10 bases from V and 3 from J; bases not matched to a gene: 6. CDR3 length equals 13 residues. CDR1 is LNHNV, CDR2 YYDKDF, per germline (reference sequence). The CDR3 is CAIRDRVYTEAFF. For the CDR3, the DNA is TGTGCCATCAGGGACAGGGTGTACACTGAAGCTTTCTTT.

This rearrangement joins TRBV7-2 to TRBJ1-2; D is ambiguous. The germline V and J ends were trimmed by 5 bases and 2 bases, with 9 bases remaining between them. There are 13 residues in the CDR3. CDR1 and CDR2 (germline): SGHTA, FQGNSA. In DNA form, the CDR3 reads TGTGCCAGCAGCAAGACATCGAACTATGGCTACACCTTC. It yields the protein CASSKTSNYGYTF.

The chain is built from TRBV14 and TRBJ2-7; D is perhaps TRBD1 or TRBD2 (6 bases each). The V end lost 0 bases, the J end lost 6 bases, and 15 bases lay between the germline ends. The CDR3 sequence is 15 residues long. Looked up from germline, CDR1 is SGHDN and CDR2 is FVKESK. The CDR3 nucleotides are TGTGCCAGCAGCCAAGATTTCGGGGGCGCCGGCGAGCAGTACTTC. Translated, it gives CASSQDFGGAGEQYF.

This clonotype was observed a handful of times. The chain joins TRBV7-9 to TRBJ1-1; D is ambiguous. This CDR3 region has 14 residues. From germline, CDR1 is SEHNR and CDR2 FQNEAQ (reference sequence). V gave up 3 bases and J gave up 4 bases, with 12 bases separating them. The CDR3 loop is CASSFGQAITEAFF. CDR3 in DNA: TGTGCCAGCAGCTTTGGCCAGGCTATCACTGAAGCTTTCTTT.

The chain links TRBV7-6 to TRBJ1-1, with a weak D call TRBD1 (5 bases). Trimming stripped 5 bases from V and 8 bases from J, with 18 bases between. Germline loops: CDR1 SGHVS, CDR2 FNYEAQ. The length of the CDR3 is 14 residues. For the CDR3, the DNA is TGTGCCAGCAGCCCTGGGGGGTCGGGTACGGAAGCTTTCTTT. Its translation is CASSPGGSGTEAFF.

V gene TRBV6-5 combines with J gene TRBJ2-7, with D possibly TRBD1 on 5 matching bases. Germline CDR1 MNHEY, CDR2 SVGAGI. V lost 2 bases and J 1 base, leaving 18 bases between the germline ends. The CDR3 is made up of 17 amino acids. The CDR3 loop reads CASSYTRPGLPSYEQYF. In DNA, the CDR3 is TGTGCCAGCAGTTACACGAGACCAGGGTTACCTTCCTACGAGCAGTACTTC.

This clonotype has a handful of counts. The chain joins TRBV6-5 to TRBJ1-1; TRBD1 might be the D (5 bases). Per germline, CDR1 MNHEY and CDR2 SVGAGI. CDR3 length equals 12 residues. Trimming removed 10 bases from V and 1 base from J, with 10 bases in between. The CDR3: CATGGENTEAFF. CDR3 sequence (DNA): TGTGCCACCGGGGGGGAGAACACTGAAGCTTTCTTT.

The chain combines TRBV2 with TRBJ1-6; 8 bases match TRBD1. The germline V gene has CDR1 SNHLY and CDR2 FYNNEI. V shed 3 bases and J 7 bases; nucleotides not matched to a gene: 11. CDR3 length: 17 amino acids. The CDR3 loop reads CASSDITGRGPNSPLHF. The CDR3 DNA follows: TGTGCCAGCAGTGATATTACAGGCAGGGGGCCGAATTCACCCCTCCACTTT.